This T cell receptor beta chain is from a study of blood T cell repertoires in COVID-19. Across the whole study: Samples came from the United States, Italy and Spain, spanning acute and convalescent COVID-19. Sources were T cells, B-cell-depleted T cells, or PBMCs; the material itself was cDNA or gDNA.

Original processing methods: Scientists estimated how many nucleated cells there were by amplifying reference gene primers. Assay used: immunoSEQ multiplex PCR; TCRdb lists only in-frame clones, some missing. V, J and clone size are taken as reported in that table, and D and trimming were inferred from the DNA itself. The sample carries under 250,000 clones, about 86% recorded once. Germline lookup yields CDR1 MDHEN and CDR2 SYDVKM. The CDR3 covers 16 residues. Trimming stripped 5 bases from V and 0 bases from J, with 16 bases between. The source material was peripheral blood. The V call is TRBV28, the J call TRBJ1-1; D may be TRBD1 (6 bases). This TCR was recovered from a woman in her fifties or sixties with acute or convalescent COVID-19. CDR3 nucleotides: TGTGCCAGCAGTACCGGACGGAAGGGGGTGAACACTGAAGCTTTCTTT. Protein sequence: CASSTGRKGVNTEAFF.